The 32 T cell receptor beta chains in this list originate from one sample, sequenced in a study of T cell responses to AZD1222 COVID-19 vaccine. Only in-frame clones appear in the TCRdb table, and some are missing; sequencing was by immunoSEQ multiplex PCR. Of around 110,000 clones in the sample, roughly 87% were seen once. This specimen was peripheral blood, taken on day 0 of AZD1222 vaccination. These receptors all come from an adult in good health.

The gene calls are TRBV7-8 and TRBJ1-2, with a tentative D call TRBD1 (5 bases). Germline CDR1 and CDR2: SGHVS and FQNEAQ. Trimming removed 1 base from V and 8 bases from J, with 14 bases in between. The CDR3 contains 14 residues. Written as DNA, the CDR3 is TGTGCCAGCAGCTTAGGAGAGGGGCGGAGGGGCTACACCTTC. Encoded protein: CASSLGEGRRGYTF.

The gene calls are TRBV6-5 and TRBJ1-2; D is ambiguous. The germline gives CDR1 MNHEY, CDR2 SVGAGI. This CDR3 is built from 13 residues. Trimming left V 6 bases short and J 0 bases short, with 8 bases between. The CDR3 coding sequence is TGTGCCAGCAGGATGGATGCTAACTATGGCTACACCTTC. Residues: CASRMDANYGYTF.

The gene calls are TRBV3-1 (or the pseudogene TRBV3-2) and TRBJ2-1, with D perhaps matching TRBD1 or TRBD2 (6 bases each). The CDR3 loop spans 14 amino acids. The V and J ends lost 0 bases and 10 bases respectively, with 13 bases between them. Germline V CDR1 and CDR2: LGHDT, YNNKEL (reference sequence). The CDR3 reads CASSQEPGASEQFF. In nucleotides, the CDR3 is TGTGCCAGCAGCCAAGAACCGGGGGCTTCCGAGCAGTTCTTC.

The rearrangement links TRBV27 to TRBJ1-5; weak D call: TRBD1 (6 bases). Trimming left V 5 bases short and J 2 bases short, with 13 bases between. Germline V lookup: CDR1 MNHEY, CDR2 SMNVEV (reference sequence). This CDR3 is built from 15 residues. The CDR3 protein is CASSIRGLGNQPQHF. DNA for the CDR3: TGTGCCAGCAGTATCAGGGGACTAGGCAATCAGCCCCAGCATTTT.

V gene TRBV12-5 combines with J gene TRBJ2-5; TRBD1 agrees at 9 bases. Germline V lookup: CDR1 LGHNT, CDR2 FRNRAP. With V trimmed by 0 bases and J by 5 bases, 7 bases remained unmatched. This CDR3 contains 16 residues. This CDR3 is CASGLVGTGMSETQYF. The CDR3 DNA sequence: TGTGCTAGTGGTTTGGTCGGGACAGGGATGTCTGAGACCCAGTACTTC.

The rearrangement joins TRBV2 to TRBJ1-1; D unclear. Trimming stripped 1 base from V and 5 bases from J, with 5 bases between. Germline CDR1 SNHLY, CDR2 FYNNEI. CDR3 size: 12 residues. The CDR3 spells CASSEVGTEAFF. Here the CDR3 DNA reads TGTGCCAGCAGTGAAGTTGGGACTGAAGCTTTCTTT.

The chain links TRBV18 to TRBJ1-1; possibly TRBD1 for D (5 bases). The CDR3 spans 13 residues. Germline-derived CDR1 and CDR2 are KGHSH and LQKENI. Trimming stripped 6 bases from V and 7 bases from J, with 15 bases between. The CDR3 DNA sequence: TGTGCCAGCTCCGTGGGGGAGACGAATGAAGCTTTCTTT. Its translation: CASSVGETNEAFF. Looking up the rest from reference TRBV18 and TRBJ1-1 gives the full variable domain: NAGVMQNPRHLVRRRGQEARLRCSPMKGHSHVYWYRQLPEEGLKFMVYLQKENIIDESGMPKERFSAEFPKEGPSILRIQQVVRGDSAAYFCASSVGETNEAFFGQGTRLTVV.

The chain employs TRBV30 and TRBJ1-1; D ambiguous. The CDR3 sequence is 11 residues long. V shed 4 bases and J shed 2 bases, with 5 bases lying between them. Germline assignment: CDR1 GTSNPN and CDR2 SVGIG (reference sequence). As DNA, the CDR3 is TGTGCCTGGACAGTAAACACTGAAGCTTTCTTT. This codes for CAWTVNTEAFF.

The chain combines TRBV7-2 with TRBJ1-1; D uncertain. V gave up 3 bases and J gave up 1 base, with 3 bases separating them. Germline V lookup: CDR1 SGHTA, CDR2 FQGNSA. The CDR3 has 12 amino acids. The DNA for the CDR3 is TGTGCCAGCAGCTTCGGGAACACTGAAGCTTTCTTT. Protein product: CASSFGNTEAFF.

The J gene is TRBJ2-7, the V gene TRBV27, with D possibly being TRBD1 or TRBD2 (5 bases each). Germline V gene lookup returns CDR1 MNHEY and CDR2 SMNVEV (reference sequence). The V end lost 4 bases, the J end lost 3 bases, and 13 bases lay between the germline ends. The CDR3 consists of 14 residues. CDR3: CASSSWGSNYEQYF. The CDR3, as DNA: TGTGCCAGCAGTTCATGGGGGTCAAACTACGAGCAGTACTTC.

The chain recombines TRBV19 with TRBJ2-2; 10 nucleotides match TRBD1. The CDR3 has 14 amino acids. The ends lost 9 bases at V and 2 bases at J; junction bases unmatched: 3. From germline, CDR1 is LNHDA and CDR2 SQIVND (reference sequence). The CDR3 region has the DNA TGTGCCAGCCGGGACAGGGGAAACACCGGGGAGCTGTTTTTT. It encodes CASRDRGNTGELFF.

This chain links TRBV28 with TRBJ2-6; D gene uncertain. The CDR3 extends over 15 amino acids. The germline V gene encodes CDR1 MDHEN and CDR2 SYDVKM. Trimming left V 3 bases short and J 0 bases short, with 6 bases between. CDR3 nucleotides: TGTGCCAGCAGTTTCCAAACCTCTGGGGCCAACGTCCTGACTTTC. Encoded protein: CASSFQTSGANVLTF.

The chain employs TRBV6-5 and TRBJ1-1; D might be TRBD1 (6 bases). The CDR3 extends over 15 amino acids. Between the trimmed V and J ends, which lost 6 bases and 5 bases, there was a span of 19 bases. CDR1 is MNHEY and CDR2 is SVGAGI in the germline V gene. The CDR3 sequence: CASRREGSTGTEAFF. The CDR3 bases are TGTGCCAGCAGGCGGGAGGGGTCAACAGGGACTGAAGCTTTCTTT.

This clone was recorded only once. This sequence joins TRBV3-1 (or the pseudogene TRBV3-2) and TRBJ2-7; 7 positions match TRBD1. The germline gives CDR1 LGHDT, CDR2 YNNKEL (reference sequence). Trimming took 7 bases from V and 4 from J; bases not matched to a gene: 1. This CDR3 spans 11 amino acids. DNA for the CDR3: TGTGCCAGCAAGGGGGCTTACGAGCAGTACTTC. It specifies CASKGAYEQYF.

Note on this clone: The junction differs from germline at one of its ends, possibly a read error. As DNA, the CDR3 is TGTACCAGCACCACGGGGGGCGCGGACGGCTACACCTTC. The encoded protein is CTSTTGGADGYTF. This sequence joins TRBV7-9 and TRBJ1-2; tentatively, D is TRBD1 (6 bases). This CDR3 has 13 residues. Looked up from germline, CDR1 is SEHNR and CDR2 is FQNEAQ (reference sequence).

V and J are TRBV7-2 and TRBJ1-1; 7 bases agree with TRBD1. This CDR3 is built from 15 residues. Germline V lookup: CDR1 SGHTA, CDR2 FQGNSA. Unmatched junction bases numbered 7, after V lost 1 base and J lost 5 bases. The CDR3 protein is CASSLDVSGGTEAFF. The CDR3, as DNA: TGTGCCAGCAGCTTAGACGTTTCAGGGGGAACTGAAGCTTTCTTT.

This sequence joins TRBV29-1 and TRBJ2-5, with 7 positions matching TRBD2. CDR1 SQVTM and CDR2 ANQGSEA come from the germline V gene. Trimming took 0 bases from V and 7 from J; bases not matched to a gene: 5. The CDR3 consists of 13 residues. The CDR3 DNA sequence: TGCAGCGTTGAAGATACTGGGGGGGGGACCCAGTACTTC. Translating gives CSVEDTGGGTQYF.

The chain has TRBV7-9 and TRBJ1-4; the match to TRBD1 covers 9 bases. The ends lost 5 bases at V and 4 bases at J; junction bases unmatched: 2. CDR1 and CDR2 from the germline V gene are SEHNR and FQNEAQ (reference sequence). The CDR3 covers 14 residues. CDR3 in amino acids: CASSQGQGNEKLFF. Written as DNA, the CDR3 is TGTGCCAGCAGCCAGGGACAGGGTAATGAAAAACTGTTTTTT.

This clone is labeled as medium-sized. The chain joins TRBV6-5 to TRBJ2-7, with D possibly matching TRBD2 (5 bases). Trimming left V 11 bases short and J 6 bases short, with 20 bases between. The V gene's germline CDR1 is MNHEY and CDR2 SVGAGI. The CDR3 loop spans 13 amino acids. The DNA of the CDR3 is TGTGCCTCATCCCCGCGCGGGCCCCTCGAGCAGTACTTC. Amino acid sequence: CASSPRGPLEQYF.

The chain couples TRBV24-1 to TRBJ1-5; weak D call: TRBD1 (5 bases). The germline gives CDR1 KGHDR, CDR2 SFDVKD. CDR3 size: 12 residues. V was shortened by 3 bases and J by 7 bases, with 6 bases between the two germline ends. CDR3 DNA: TGTGCCACCAGTGATGGGGGGCAGCCCCAGCATTTT. Protein: CATSDGGQPQHF.

This clone appeared a few times. This chain links TRBV28 with TRBJ1-5, with D hard to call. With 6 bases removed from V and 5 bases from J, the gap between germline ends came to 8 bases. The CDR3 is made up of 12 amino acids. Germline loops: CDR1 MDHEN, CDR2 SYDVKM. The CDR3: CASSSGYQPQHF. CDR3 bases: TGTGCCAGCAGCTCCGGGTATCAGCCCCAGCATTTT.

V and J are TRBV7-3 and TRBJ2-2; D is ambiguous. Looked up from germline, CDR1 is SGHTA and CDR2 is FQGTGA. Trimming left V 3 bases short and J 4 bases short, with 3 bases between. The CDR3 loop spans 12 amino acids. In nucleotides, the CDR3 is TGTGCCAGCAGCTTGGCCACCGGGGAGCTGTTTTTT. As protein: CASSLATGELFF.

This clone was observed a single time. The rearrangement joins TRBV27 to TRBJ2-2; unclear D gene. The CDR3 is 14 amino acids. Germline V gene data show CDR1 as MNHEY and CDR2 as SMNVEV (reference sequence). V lost 6 bases and J 7 bases, leaving 15 bases between the germline ends. CDR3 in DNA: TGTGCCAGCAGCCTGGTAACCCCGGGCGGGGAGCTGTTTTTT. Residues: CASSLVTPGGELFF.

The chain links TRBV5-8 to TRBJ2-1; the D is unclear. The V gene's germline CDR1 is SGHTS and CDR2 YDEGEE. V lost 6 bases to trimming and J lost 4 bases, with 5 bases between them. This CDR3 comprises 11 residues. DNA of the CDR3: TGTGCCAGCACCGTATACAATGAGCAGTTCTTC. Protein sequence: CASTVYNEQFF.

This chain joins TRBV19 and TRBJ1-5; D unresolved. Germline-derived CDR1 and CDR2 are LNHDA and SQIVND (reference sequence). V was trimmed by 7 bases and J by 4 bases, leaving 11 bases between them. This CDR3 has 13 residues. CDR3 region: CASTPGTNQPQHF. The CDR3 DNA reads as TGTGCCAGTACCCCGGGCACGAATCAGCCCCAGCATTTT.

J is TRBJ2-5 and V is TRBV29-1; D gene uncertain. Deletions cut 0 bases from V and 1 base from J, with 6 bases between. In germline, CDR1 is SQVTM, CDR2 ANQGSEA. CDR3 size: 13 residues. The CDR3 DNA sequence: TGCAGCGTTGAAGAGGCAGGCCAAGAGACCCAGTACTTC. This translates into CSVEEAGQETQYF. The complete variable domain, with remaining parts taken from reference TRBV29-1 and TRBJ2-5, reads SAVISQKPSRDICQRGTSLTIQCQVDSQVTMMFWYRQQPGQSLTLIATANQGSEATYESGFVIDKFPISRPNLTFSTLTVSNMSPEDSSIYLCSVEEAGQETQYFGPGTRLLVL.

This chain uses TRBV6-5 with TRBJ2-2, with D tentatively TRBD2 (5 bases). Looked up from germline, CDR1 is MNHEY and CDR2 is SVGAGI. The CDR3 has 16 amino acids. Trimming took off 2 bases at V and 6 bases at J, with 16 bases between the two ends. CDR3 DNA: TGTGCCAGCAGTTACCGCCGGGAATGGGCGGCCGGGGAGCTGTTTTTT. Its translation is CASSYRREWAAGELFF.

The chain employs TRBV29-1 and TRBJ2-3; TRBD2 aligns across 10 bases. This CDR3 has 14 residues. V trimming: 7 bases; J trimming: 5 bases; junction bases outside the gene matches: 9. Germline V gene data show CDR1 as SQVTM and CDR2 as ANQGSEA. CDR3 sequence reads: CSAQSGGEGDTQYF. CDR3 bases: TGCAGCGCCCAGAGCGGGGGGGAGGGAGATACGCAGTATTTT.

J is TRBJ1-2 and V is TRBV6-5; weak D call: TRBD1 (5 bases). Germline assignment: CDR1 MNHEY and CDR2 SVGAGI. The CDR3 totals 13 residues. V shed 6 bases and J shed 8 bases, with 16 bases lying between them. The CDR3 nucleotides read TGTGCCAGCAGCGGGACGGGATGGAAAGGCTACACCTTC. Protein: CASSGTGWKGYTF.

This clone appeared a single time. The gene calls are TRBV28 and TRBJ1-1; a weak D match, TRBD1 (6 bases). Between the trimmed V and J ends, which lost 8 bases and 0 bases, there was a span of 13 bases. Germline V CDR1 and CDR2: MDHEN, SYDVKM. The CDR3 contains 14 residues. The CDR3 loop is CASFGGAVNTEAFF. The CDR3 DNA follows: TGTGCCAGCTTTGGGGGGGCCGTGAACACTGAAGCTTTCTTT.

The chain couples TRBV19 to TRBJ2-2; 8 bases match TRBD1. V lost 3 bases and J lost 6; bases outside the gene matches: 9. Germline V lookup: CDR1 LNHDA, CDR2 SQIVND (reference sequence). The CDR3 is 16 residues long. CDR3: CASSMGPGQGPGELFF. CDR3 coding DNA: TGTGCCAGTAGTATGGGTCCCGGACAGGGCCCCGGGGAGCTGTTTTTT.

J is TRBJ1-2 and V is TRBV18, with D possibly being TRBD1 (6 bases). Germline assignment: CDR1 KGHSH and CDR2 LQKENI. This CDR3 spans 14 amino acids. Trimming took off 3 bases at V and 7 bases at J, with 15 bases between the two ends. CDR3 residues: CASSPDSQQGGYTF. The CDR3 nucleotides read TGTGCCAGCTCACCGGACAGCCAACAGGGTGGCTACACCTTC.